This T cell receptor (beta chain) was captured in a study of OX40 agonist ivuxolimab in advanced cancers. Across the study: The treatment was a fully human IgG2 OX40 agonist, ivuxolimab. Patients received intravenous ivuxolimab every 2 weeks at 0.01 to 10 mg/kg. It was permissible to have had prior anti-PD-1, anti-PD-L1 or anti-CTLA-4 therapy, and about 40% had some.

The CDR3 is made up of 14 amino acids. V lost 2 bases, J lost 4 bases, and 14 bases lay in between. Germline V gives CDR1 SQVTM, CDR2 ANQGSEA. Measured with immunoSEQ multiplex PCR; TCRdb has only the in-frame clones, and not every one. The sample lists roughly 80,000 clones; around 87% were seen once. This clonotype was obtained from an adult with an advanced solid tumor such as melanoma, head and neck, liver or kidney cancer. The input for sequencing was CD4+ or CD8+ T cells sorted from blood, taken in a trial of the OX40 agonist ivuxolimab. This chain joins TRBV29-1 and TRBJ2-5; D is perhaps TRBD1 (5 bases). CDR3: CSVETGQPRETQYF. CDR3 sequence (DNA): TGCAGCGTTGAAACCGGACAACCCCGAGAGACCCAGTACTTC.